The 7 T cell receptor beta chains below were found in one sample sequenced in a study of T-cell memory formation after mild COVID-19. TCRdb recomputed calls from the 5' RACE reads with MiXCR, one row per CDR3 protein. The sample shows hundreds of thousands of distinct CDR3 sequences, 20% of them seen only once. Sequencing input: PBMCs or a T cell subset sorted from them (not recorded which). The receptors shown here come from an adult woman who had mild COVID-19 (a few samples of this study predate the infection). Cell type and time point are not known.

The V gene is TRBV7-2, the J gene TRBJ2-7; maybe TRBD1 (6 bases). Between the trimmed V and J ends, which lost 4 bases and 4 bases, there was a span of 17 bases. Looked up from germline, CDR1 is SGHTA and CDR2 is FQGNSA. The CDR3 is 15 amino acids. This chain's CDR3 is CASSYDRSSAYEQYF. CDR3 nucleotide sequence: TGTGCCAGCAGCTATGACAGGTCCTCTGCTTACGAGCAGTACTTC.

This chain joins TRBV4-1 and TRBJ2-5; D may be TRBD1 (6 bases). The germline gives CDR1 MGHRA, CDR2 YSYEKL. CDR3 length equals 15 residues. Trimming removed 1 base at V and 1 base at J, with 10 bases between. The CDR3 spells CASSQALTGQETQYF. The CDR3 DNA sequence: TGCGCCAGCAGCCAAGCCCTGACAGGCCAAGAGACCCAGTACTTC.

The chain couples TRBV7-2 to TRBJ1-1; no definite D call. Germline V gene lookup returns CDR1 SGHTA and CDR2 FQGNSA. The CDR3 has 14 residues. V lost 0 bases and J 5 bases, leaving 10 bases between the germline ends. The CDR3 DNA is TGTGCCAGCAGCTTAGCCCGGGGAGGGACTGAAGCTTTCTTT. Amino acids: CASSLARGGTEAFF.

This clonotype showed up many times. The chain joins TRBV19 to TRBJ2-3; 10 bases fit TRBD2. Germline values: CDR1 LNHDA, CDR2 SQIVND (reference sequence). This CDR3 contains 15 residues. Trimming at V came to 5 bases and at J to 2 bases, leaving 4 bases not matched to a gene. The CDR3 nucleotides are TGTGCCAGTAGTTCGCTAGCGGGAGCCACAGATACGCAGTATTTT. This sequence encodes CASSSLAGATDTQYF.

This clonotype came up a few times. CDR3 protein: CASSFRGLNTGELFF. DNA of the CDR3: TGTGCCAGCAGTTTTCGGGGTCTGAACACCGGGGAGCTGTTTTTT. The V gene is TRBV12-3 or TRBV12-4, the J gene TRBJ2-2; a weak D match, TRBD2 (5 bases). Trimming stripped 3 bases from V and 1 base from J, with 9 bases between. The CDR3 sequence is 15 residues long.

This clonotype was recorded a few times. This chain uses TRBV2 with TRBJ2-1, with 12 bases matching TRBD2. Germline V gene lookup returns CDR1 SNHLY and CDR2 FYNNEI. V trimming: 2 bases; J trimming: 0 bases; junction bases outside the gene matches: 5. This CDR3 has 18 residues. CDR3 DNA: TGTGCCAGCAGTGAAACTAGCGGGGGGCCGTCCTCCTACAATGAGCAGTTCTTC. As protein: CASSETSGGPSSYNEQFF.

This clonotype occurred once. The CDR3 here is CSAPTQGYTGELFF. The DNA of the CDR3 is TGCAGTGCTCCTACACAGGGATACACCGGGGAGCTGTTTTTT. V and J are TRBV20-1 and TRBJ2-2; tentatively, D is TRBD1 (6 bases). CDR1 is DFQATT, CDR2 SNEGSKA, per germline (reference sequence). V was pared by 5 bases and J by 3 bases, with 13 bases between. The CDR3 has 14 residues.